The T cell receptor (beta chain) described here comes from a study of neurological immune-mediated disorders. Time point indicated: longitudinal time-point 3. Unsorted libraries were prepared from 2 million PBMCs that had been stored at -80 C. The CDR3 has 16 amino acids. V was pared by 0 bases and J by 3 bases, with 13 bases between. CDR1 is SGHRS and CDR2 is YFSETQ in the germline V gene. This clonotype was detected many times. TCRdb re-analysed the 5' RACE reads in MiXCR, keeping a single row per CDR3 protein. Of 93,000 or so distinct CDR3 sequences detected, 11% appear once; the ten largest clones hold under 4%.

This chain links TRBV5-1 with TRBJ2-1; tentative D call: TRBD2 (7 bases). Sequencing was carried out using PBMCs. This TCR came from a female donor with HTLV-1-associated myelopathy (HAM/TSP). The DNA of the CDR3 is TGCGCCAGCAGCTTGGCAGGGGAGGGGGTCTACAATGAGCAGTTCTTC. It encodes CASSLAGEGVYNEQFF. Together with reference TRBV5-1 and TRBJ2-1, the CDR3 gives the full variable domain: KAGVTQTPRYLIKTRGQQVTLSCSPISGHRSVSWYQQTPGQGLQFLFEYFSETQRNKGNFPGRFSGRQFSNSRSEMNVSTLELGDSALYLCASSLAGEGVYNEQFFGPGTRLTVL.